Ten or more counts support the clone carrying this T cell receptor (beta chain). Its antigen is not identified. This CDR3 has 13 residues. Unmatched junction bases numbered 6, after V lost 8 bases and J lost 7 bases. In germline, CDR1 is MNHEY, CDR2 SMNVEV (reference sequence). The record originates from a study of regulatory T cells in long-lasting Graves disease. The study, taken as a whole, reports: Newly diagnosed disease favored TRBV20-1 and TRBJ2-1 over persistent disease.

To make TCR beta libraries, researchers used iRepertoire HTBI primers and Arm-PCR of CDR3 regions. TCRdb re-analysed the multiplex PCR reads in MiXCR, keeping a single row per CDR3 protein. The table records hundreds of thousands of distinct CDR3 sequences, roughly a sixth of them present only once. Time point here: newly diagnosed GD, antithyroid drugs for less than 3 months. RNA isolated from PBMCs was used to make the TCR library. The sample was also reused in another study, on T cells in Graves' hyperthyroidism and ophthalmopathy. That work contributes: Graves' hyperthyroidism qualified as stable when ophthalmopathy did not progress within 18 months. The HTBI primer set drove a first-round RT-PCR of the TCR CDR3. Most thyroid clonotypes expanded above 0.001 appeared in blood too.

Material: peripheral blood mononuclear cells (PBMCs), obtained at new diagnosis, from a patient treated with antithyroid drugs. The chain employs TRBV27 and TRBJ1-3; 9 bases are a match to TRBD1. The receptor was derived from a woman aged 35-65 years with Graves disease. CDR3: CASWTGAGNTIYF. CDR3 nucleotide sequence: TGTGCCAGCTGGACAGGGGCGGGTAACACCATATATTTT.